This T cell receptor (beta chain) was documented in a study of untreated major depressive disorder. Study observations and caveats: Depressed patients' CD4+ T cells carried increased TRBV05-01 (Vbeta 5.1) usage versus control CD4+ T cells. The small study sample limits how generally findings apply.

Controls lacked current or lifetime mood disorder and scored 5 or less on depressive symptoms. The CDR3 runs 13 residues. The V end was cut by 5 bases, the J end by 5 bases, with 10 bases between. Germline V lookup: CDR1 SGHAT, CDR2 FQNNGV. Clones were sequenced by immunoSEQ multiplex PCR, and TCRdb holds only the in-frame ones, with some missing. The table shows some 21,000 clones, with approximately 89% occurring only once. Turning to this clone: The antigen remains unidentified.

The sequence was obtained from a woman under 40 in good health. Sequencing used CD4+ T cells from PBMCs. The chain is built from TRBV11-2 and TRBJ1-5; D possibly corresponds to TRBD1 (5 bases). The CDR3 coding sequence is TGTGCCAGCAGCCCGGGACTTGATCAGCCCCAGCATTTT. Amino acids: CASSPGLDQPQHF. Using reference TRBV11-2 and TRBJ1-5 for the parts outside the CDR3, the full variable domain is EAGVAQSPRYKIIEKRQSVAFWCNPISGHATLYWYQQILGQGPKLLIQFQNNGVVDDSQLPKDRFSAERLKGVDSTLKIQPAKLEDSAVYLCASSPGLDQPQHFGDGTRLSIL.